Following are 21 T cell receptor beta chains from one sample sequenced in a study of blood T cell repertoires in COVID-19. Clones were read by immunoSEQ multiplex PCR, and TCRdb kept only the in-frame ones, dropping some. The data contain approximately 130,000 clones, approximately 85% of them singletons. Sequencing was performed on peripheral blood. All receptors come from a human donor in a cohort sampled during active COVID-19.

V gene TRBV15 combines with J gene TRBJ1-2; 8 nucleotides line up with TRBD1. Losses at the gene ends were 0 bases for V and 6 bases for J; bases not matched to a gene: 3. CDR1 and CDR2 from the germline V gene are LNHNV and YYDKDF (reference sequence). The length of the CDR3 is 14 residues. The CDR3 nucleotides read TGTGCCACCAGCAGAGAGACAGGGGAGGATGGCTACACCTTC. Amino acid sequence: CATSRETGEDGYTF.

The chain links TRBV25-1 to TRBJ1-1; possibly TRBD1 for D (5 bases). The germline gives CDR1 MGHDK, CDR2 SYGVNS. This CDR3 has 13 amino acids. With 5 bases removed from V and 7 bases from J, the gap between germline ends came to 14 bases. In nucleotides, the CDR3 is TGTGCCAGCAGTTCCAGACAGTTCGGTGAAGCTTTCTTT. It encodes CASSSRQFGEAFF. Full variable domain (outside the CDR3, taken from reference TRBV25-1 and TRBJ1-1): EADIYQTPRYLVIGTGKKITLECSQTMGHDKMYWYQQDPGMELHLIHYSYGVNSTEKGDLSSESTVSRIRTEHFPLTLESARPSHTSQYLCASSSRQFGEAFFGQGTRLTVV.

This sequence joins TRBV18 and TRBJ1-5; no definite D call. V was pared by 6 bases and J by 11 bases, with 23 bases between. This CDR3 comprises 15 residues. In germline, CDR1 is KGHSH, CDR2 LQKENI. In DNA, the CDR3 is TGTGCCAGCTCTCCAGAGGCCGCCACCTGGTCGACCCAGCATTTT. Translating it yields CASSPEAATWSTQHF.

The chain has TRBV11-2 and TRBJ2-3; weak D call: TRBD2 (5 bases). V was shortened by 0 bases and J by 6 bases, with 13 bases between the two germline ends. The length of the CDR3 is 15 residues. Per the germline V gene, CDR1 is SGHAT and CDR2 is FQNNGV. The CDR3 loop is CASSLDGAGDDTQYF. In DNA, the CDR3 is TGTGCCAGCAGCTTAGATGGTGCGGGTGACGATACGCAGTATTTT.

The J gene is TRBJ2-5, the V gene TRBV4-3, with D perhaps TRBD2 (5 bases). Per the germline V gene, CDR1 is LGHNA and CDR2 is YSLEER. CDR3 length: 14 amino acids. Trimming left V 1 base short and J 4 bases short, with 10 bases between. CDR3 sequence: CASSQGGGGETQYF. The DNA of the CDR3 is TGCGCCAGCAGCCAAGGAGGTGGAGGAGAGACCCAGTACTTC.

The CDR3 loop is CASSLKWTSGGSGANVLTF. In DNA, the CDR3 is TGTGCCAGCAGCCTTAAATGGACTAGCGGGGGGTCTGGGGCCAACGTCCTGACTTTC. The genes are TRBV7-9 and TRBJ2-6, with 14 bases fitting TRBD2. CDR1 is SEHNR and CDR2 is FQNEAQ in the germline V gene (reference sequence). CDR3 length: 19 residues. With V trimmed by 5 bases and J by 1 base, 7 bases remained unmatched. Based on the CDR3 plus reference TRBV7-9 and TRBJ2-6, the full variable domain is DTGVSQNPRHKITKRGQNVTFRCDPISEHNRLYWYRQTLGQGPEFLTYFQNEAQLEKSRLLSDRFSAERPKGSFSTLEIQRTEQGDSAMYLCASSLKWTSGGSGANVLTFGAGSRLTVL.

The chain combines TRBV19 with TRBJ1-6, with D tentatively TRBD1 (5 bases). Germline loops: CDR1 LNHDA, CDR2 SQIVND (reference sequence). This CDR3 is 15 amino acids long. V lost 5 bases, J lost 7 bases, and 15 bases lay in between. DNA of the CDR3: TGTGCCAGTAGTGTAGGTCAGGGAAAAAATTCACCCCTCCACTTT. It translates to CASSVGQGKNSPLHF.

The rearrangement uses TRBV6-2 or TRBV6-3 and TRBJ2-5; 8 nucleotides match TRBD2. The V gene end was trimmed by 5 bases and the J gene end by 2 bases; junction bases not matched to a gene: 4. The CDR3 spans 14 residues. Per the germline V gene, CDR1 is MNHEY and CDR2 is SVGEGT. The CDR3 sequence: CASSRGGGQETQYF. CDR3 DNA sequence: TGTGCCAGCAGTCGGGGGGGCGGTCAAGAGACCCAGTACTTC.

V and J are TRBV19 and TRBJ1-2, with D perhaps TRBD1 (6 bases). The germline CDR1 and CDR2 sequences are LNHDA and SQIVND (reference sequence). This CDR3 is 13 amino acids long. V shed 7 bases and J shed 7 bases, with 16 bases lying between them. The CDR3, as DNA: TGTGCCAGTAACGTCCGGGACATTGGTGGCTACACCTTC. Translation: CASNVRDIGGYTF.

The rearrangement joins TRBV7-7 to TRBJ1-5, with unresolved D. The V gene lost 5 bases and the J gene lost 7 bases, with 15 bases spanning the gap. Germline CDR1 is SSHAT and CDR2 is FNYEAQ (reference sequence). The CDR3 is 14 residues long. The CDR3 DNA is TGTGCCAGCAGCCACACCCAGGCGCAGCAGCCCCAGCATTTT. The encoded protein is CASSHTQAQQPQHF.

The chain recombines TRBV21-1 with TRBJ2-1; TRBD2, as called in the table, went unchecked against the DNA. TRBV21-1 is annotated as a pseudogene. CDR3 length: 20 residues. The DNA of the CDR3 is TGTGCCAGCAGCATCCCCCCGCCGGGACTAGCTTTAGGGTCCTACAATGAGCAGTTCTTC. Translating it yields CASSIPPPGLALGSYNEQFF.

This clone was picked up one time. The chain recombines TRBV29-1 with TRBJ1-2; tentative D call: TRBD1 (5 bases). V lost 6 bases and J lost 6, with 11 bases in between. From germline, CDR1 is SQVTM and CDR2 ANQGSEA. The CDR3 has 11 residues. In DNA, the CDR3 is TGCAGCGTGGGGCTGGGAAATGGCTACACCTTC. Protein product: CSVGLGNGYTF.

J is TRBJ2-1 and V is TRBV7-2; 8 bases line up with TRBD2. This CDR3 region has 16 residues. CDR1 SGHTA and CDR2 FQGNSA come from the germline V gene. V was clipped by 5 bases and J by 7 bases; unmatched bases: 13. The CDR3 DNA sequence: TGTGCCAGCAGCCTAACATTTCGGGGGGGGATGAATGAGCAGTTCTTC. The encoded protein is CASSLTFRGGMNEQFF.

The V call is TRBV5-5, the J call TRBJ1-2; 8 bases align to TRBD1. Trimming at V came to 4 bases and at J to 8 bases, leaving 19 bases not matched to a gene. The CDR3 has 17 residues. From germline, CDR1 is SGHKS and CDR2 YYEKEE (reference sequence). The CDR3 coding sequence is TGTGCCAGCAGCCCGCGACAGGGGCCTATTATTGAGGGGGGCTACACCTTC. Encoded protein: CASSPRQGPIIEGGYTF.

The chain uses TRBV6-5 and TRBJ1-6; tentative D call: TRBD1 (6 bases). The V gene's germline CDR1 is MNHEY and CDR2 SVGAGI. The CDR3 is 14 amino acids. Trimming took off 5 bases at V and 14 bases at J, with 19 bases between the two ends. CDR3 sequence: CASSPRDTVPALHF. CDR3 nucleotides: TGTGCCAGCAGTCCCCGGGACACGGTTCCGGCCCTCCACTTT.

The rearrangement links TRBV5-5 to TRBJ2-5; 14 bases match TRBD2. J gave up 0 bases and V 4 bases, and 8 bases lay outside the gene matches. The CDR3 length is 18 residues. Germline CDR1 SGHKS, CDR2 YYEKEE (reference sequence). CDR3 nucleotides: TGTGCCAGCAGCCCTTCCTGGACTAGCGGGAGGTACCAAGAGACCCAGTACTTC. Translated: CASSPSWTSGRYQETQYF.

The V gene is TRBV14, the J gene TRBJ2-1, with 14 bases identical to TRBD2. The CDR3 has 23 amino acids. Trimming cost V 4 bases and J 0 bases; bases outside gene matches: 20. In germline, CDR1 is SGHDN, CDR2 FVKESK. The CDR3 bases are TGTGCCAGCAGCCCCGGTCGGACTAGCGGGAGGAGTCCCTTATTAACCTCCTACAATGAGCAGTTCTTC. Translated: CASSPGRTSGRSPLLTSYNEQFF.

The J gene is TRBJ2-1, the V gene TRBV19, with 8 bases aligning to TRBD2. Germline values: CDR1 LNHDA, CDR2 SQIVND (reference sequence). The CDR3 loop spans 15 amino acids. The J segment lost 7 bases and the V segment lost 5 bases, leaving 10 bases of the junction unmatched. CDR3 sequence reads: CASSASGRLLNEQFF. The DNA of the CDR3 is TGTGCCAGTAGTGCAAGCGGGAGACTGTTGAATGAGCAGTTCTTC.

The genes are TRBV6-6 and TRBJ2-7, with no clear D. The CDR3 is 12 residues long. Germline values: CDR1 MNHNY, CDR2 SVGAGI (reference sequence). The V gene lost 5 bases and the J gene lost 2 bases, with 7 bases spanning the gap. CDR3 nucleotide sequence: TGTGCCAGCAGTGCTGGAGCCTACGAGCAGTACGTC. Translating gives CASSAGAYEQYV.

The genes are TRBV29-1 and TRBJ2-2; the match to TRBD2 covers 8 bases. The CDR3 extends over 14 amino acids. Germline lookup yields CDR1 SQVTM and CDR2 ANQGSEA. Trimming cost V 5 bases and J 7 bases; bases outside gene matches: 9. CDR3 nucleotide sequence: TGCAGCGTTCTGGAGATAGCGGGATACGGGGAGCTGTTTTTT. It is translated as CSVLEIAGYGELFF.

V and J are TRBV6-5 and TRBJ2-3, with TRBD2 matching 7 bases. V trimming: 6 bases; J trimming: 6 bases; junction bases outside the gene matches: 9. The CDR3 extends over 14 amino acids. Germline-derived CDR1 and CDR2 are MNHEY and SVGAGI. The DNA for the CDR3 is TGTGCCAGCAGGACCCACAGGCGGGGGGATACGCAGTATTTT. Protein: CASRTHRRGDTQYF.